This record covers a single T cell receptor (beta chain). Its target is unknown. The data stem from a study of radiation and T cells in renal cell carcinoma. Across the whole study: Nephrectomy followed 15 Gy stereotactic body radiation by 4 weeks.

Time point of the sample: blood 2 weeks post-SBRT. Treatment reported: 15 Gy SBRT to primary tumor, nephrectomy 4 weeks later. Serial blood draws occurred at baseline and 2 and 4 weeks post-SBRT. This renal cell carcinoma was of the clear cell type. Regarding the study as a whole: Pretreatment tumor biopsies were lacking, so baseline clonotypes are unknown.

CDR3 length: 16 amino acids. V was pared by 1 base and J by 0 bases, with 12 bases between. From germline, CDR1 is LGHNT and CDR2 FRNRAP. Using immunoSEQ multiplex PCR, the repertoire was profiled, and TCRdb retains in-frame clones only, with some absent. The profile shows some 150,000 clones, about 91% of them singletons. This receptor was obtained from a woman between 50 and 59 years old with renal cell carcinoma. The specimen was blood, collected from a patient whose treatment included radiotherapy and nephrectomy. V gene TRBV12-5 combines with J gene TRBJ1-1; perhaps TRBD1 as D (6 bases). The CDR3 DNA follows: TGTGCTAGTGGTTTGGGGCAGGGGCCCATGAACACTGAAGCTTTCTTT. Translated, it gives CASGLGQGPMNTEAFF.